This T cell receptor (beta chain) was obtained from a study of CD8 T cell repertoires and HIV-1 epitope variants. The overall study: IL-2, IL-7 and IL-15 were added on days 3 and 7 of 10-day cultures. An uncultured baseline aliquot held 1M T cells.

The data were produced by immunoSEQ multiplex PCR, yet TCRdb's version contains in-frame clones alone and is incomplete. The table records some 5,000 clones, more than 55% of them present only once. This clone ranks as large. Its antigen remains unidentified. CDR1 and CDR2 from the germline V gene are LNHDA and SQIVND (reference sequence). This CDR3 has 14 residues. The V end lost 4 bases, the J end lost 4 bases, and 14 bases lay between the germline ends. The origin of this receptor is a male donor with HIV. The specimen sequenced was cultured CD8+ T cells derived from PBMCs. This chain joins TRBV19 and TRBJ2-7; TRBD2 might be the D (6 bases). CDR3 nucleotide sequence: TGTGCCAGTAGTACCCTAGCGACAGAATACGAGCAGTACTTC. It translates to CASSTLATEYEQYF.